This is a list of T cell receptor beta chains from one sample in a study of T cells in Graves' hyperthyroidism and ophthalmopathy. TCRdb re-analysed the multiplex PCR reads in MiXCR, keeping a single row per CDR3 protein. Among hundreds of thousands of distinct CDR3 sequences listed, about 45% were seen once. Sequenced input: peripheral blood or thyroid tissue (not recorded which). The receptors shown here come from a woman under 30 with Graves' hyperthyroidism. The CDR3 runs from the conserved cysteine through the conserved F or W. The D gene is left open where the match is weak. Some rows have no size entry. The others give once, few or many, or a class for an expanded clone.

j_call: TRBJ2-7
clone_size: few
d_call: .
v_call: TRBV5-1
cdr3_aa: CASSSEFYEQYF
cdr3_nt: TGCGCCAGCAGCTCCGAGTTCTATGAGCAGTACTTC

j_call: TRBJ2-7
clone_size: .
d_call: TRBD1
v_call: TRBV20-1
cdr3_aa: CSARGDRGKYEQYF
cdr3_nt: TGCAGTGCTAGAGGGGACAGGGGAAAGTACGAGCAGTACTTC

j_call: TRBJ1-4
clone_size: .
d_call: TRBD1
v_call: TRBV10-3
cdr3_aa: CASRGSHEKLFF
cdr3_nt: TGTGCCAGCAGGGGGTCACATGAAAAACTGTTTTTT

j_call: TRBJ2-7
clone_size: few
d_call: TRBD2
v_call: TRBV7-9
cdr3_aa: CASSITSGSSYEQYF
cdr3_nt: TGTGCCAGCAGCATCACTAGCGGGAGCTCCTACGAGCAGTACTTC

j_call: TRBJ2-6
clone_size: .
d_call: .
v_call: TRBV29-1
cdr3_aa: CSVAGNSGANVLTF
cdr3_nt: TGCAGCGTTGCCGGGAACTCTGGGGCCAACGTCCTGACTTTC

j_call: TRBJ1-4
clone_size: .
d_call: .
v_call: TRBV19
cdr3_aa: CASNVRGKLFF
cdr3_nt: TGTGCCAGTAACGTCCGGGGAAAACTGTTTTTT

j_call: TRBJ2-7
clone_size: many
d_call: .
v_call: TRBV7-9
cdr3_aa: CASSSTGSEQYF
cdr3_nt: TGTGCCAGCAGCTCCACAGGAAGCGAGCAGTACTTC

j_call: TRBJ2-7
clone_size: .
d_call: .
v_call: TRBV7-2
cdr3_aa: CASSHGGQHYEQYF
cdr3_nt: TGTGCCAGCAGCCACGGGGGACAACACTACGAGCAGTACTTC

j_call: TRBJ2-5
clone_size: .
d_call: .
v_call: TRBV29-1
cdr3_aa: CSVRDGGNQYF
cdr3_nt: TGCAGCGTGAGGGATGGGGGGAATCAGTACTTC

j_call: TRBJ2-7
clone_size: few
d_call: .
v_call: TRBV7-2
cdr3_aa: CASSLGPAQELAEQYF
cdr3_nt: TGTGCCAGCAGCTTGGGCCCAGCACAGGAGCTTGCGGAGCAGTACTTC

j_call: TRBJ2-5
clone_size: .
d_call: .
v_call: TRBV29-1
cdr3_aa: CSHPGPQETQYF
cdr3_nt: TGCAGCCATCCGGGACCGCAAGAGACCCAGTACTTC

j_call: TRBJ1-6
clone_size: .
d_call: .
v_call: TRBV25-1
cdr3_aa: CAQARGSPLHF
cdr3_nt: TGTGCTCAGGCTAGGGGTTCACCCCTCCACTTT

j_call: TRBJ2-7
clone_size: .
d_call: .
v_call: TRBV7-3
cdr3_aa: CASSQVPQGSYEQYF
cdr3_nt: TGCGCCAGCAGCCAAGTACCCCAAGGATCCTACGAGCAGTACTTC

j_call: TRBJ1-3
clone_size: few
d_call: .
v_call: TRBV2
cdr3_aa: CASIGGHFNSGNTIYF
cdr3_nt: TGTGCCAGCATCGGGGGCCATTTTAACTCTGGAAACACCATATATTTT

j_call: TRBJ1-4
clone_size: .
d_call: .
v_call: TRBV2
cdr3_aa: CASKDKEADEKLFF
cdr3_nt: TGTGCCAGCAAGGATAAGGAAGCGGATGAAAAACTGTTTTTT

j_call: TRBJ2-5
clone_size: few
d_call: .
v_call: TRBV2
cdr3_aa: CASSEKNPGYQETQYF
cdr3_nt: TGTGCCAGCAGTGAGAAGAATCCGGGTTACCAAGAGACCCAGTACTTC

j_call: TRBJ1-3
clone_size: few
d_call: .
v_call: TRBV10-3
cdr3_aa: CASTGGSGNTIYF
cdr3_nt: TGTGCCAGCACCGGAGGCTCCGGAAACACCATATATTTT

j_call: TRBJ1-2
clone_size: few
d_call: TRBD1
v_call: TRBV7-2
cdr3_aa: CASSVPADRGRNGYTF
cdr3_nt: TGTGCCAGCAGCGTTCCCGCCGACAGGGGGAGGAATGGCTACACCTTC

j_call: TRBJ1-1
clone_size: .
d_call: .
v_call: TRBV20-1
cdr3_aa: CSARDRGAATEAFF
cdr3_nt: TGCAGTGCTAGAGATCGGGGGGCGGCCACTGAAGCTTTCTTT

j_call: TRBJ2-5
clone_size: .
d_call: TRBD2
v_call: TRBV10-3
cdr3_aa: CAILSGSMETQYF
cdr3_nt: TGTGCCATCCTTAGCGGGAGTATGGAGACCCAGTACTTC

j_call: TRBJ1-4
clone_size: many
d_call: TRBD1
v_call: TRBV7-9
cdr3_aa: CASSFGGTANEKLFF
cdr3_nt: TGTGCCAGCAGCTTTGGCGGGACAGCTAATGAAAAACTGTTTTTT

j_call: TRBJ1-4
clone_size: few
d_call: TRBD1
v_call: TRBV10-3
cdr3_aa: CASRDRGYEKLFF
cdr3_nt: TGTGCCAGCAGGGACAGGGGTTACGAAAAACTGTTTTTT

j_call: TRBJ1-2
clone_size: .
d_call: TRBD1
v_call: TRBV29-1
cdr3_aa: CSVGRLRTGVYGYTF
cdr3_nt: TGCAGCGTTGGACGACTACGGACAGGTGTCTATGGCTACACCTTC

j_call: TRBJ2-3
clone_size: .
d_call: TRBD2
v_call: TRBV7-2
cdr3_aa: CASSPTSGSFTDTQYF
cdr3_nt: TGTGCCAGCAGCCCAACTAGCGGGAGTTTCACAGATACGCAGTATTTT

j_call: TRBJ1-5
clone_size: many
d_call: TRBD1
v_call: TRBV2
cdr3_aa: CASRPDRGPTTNQPQHF
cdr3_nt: TGTGCCAGCAGACCGGACAGGGGGCCGACAACCAATCAGCCCCAGCATTTT

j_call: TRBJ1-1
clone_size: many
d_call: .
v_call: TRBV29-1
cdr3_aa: CSVEGRGKGTEAFF
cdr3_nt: TGCAGCGTTGAAGGGAGAGGGAAGGGGACTGAAGCTTTCTTT

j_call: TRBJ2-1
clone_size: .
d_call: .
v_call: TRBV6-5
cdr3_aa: CAISDRDYQFF
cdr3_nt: TGTGCCATCAGTGACCGGGATTACCAGTTCTTC

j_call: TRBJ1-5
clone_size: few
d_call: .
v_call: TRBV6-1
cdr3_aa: CASMRTGSNQPQHF
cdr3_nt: TGTGCCAGCATGCGTACGGGTAGCAATCAGCCCCAGCATTTT

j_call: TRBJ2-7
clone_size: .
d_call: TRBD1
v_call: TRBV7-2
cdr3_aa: CASRASRGSSYEQYF
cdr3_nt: TGTGCCAGCAGGGCCTCCAGGGGGTCTTCCTACGAGCAGTACTTC

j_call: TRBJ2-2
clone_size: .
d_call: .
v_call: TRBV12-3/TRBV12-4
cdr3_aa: CASTLIPGELFF
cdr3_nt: TGTGCCAGCACCCTTATACCCGGGGAGCTGTTTTTT

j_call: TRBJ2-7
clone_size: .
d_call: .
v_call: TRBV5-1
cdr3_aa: CASSVGNEQYF
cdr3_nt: TGCGCCAGCAGCGTGGGCAACGAGCAGTACTTC

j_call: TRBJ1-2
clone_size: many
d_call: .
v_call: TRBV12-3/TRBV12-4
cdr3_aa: CASTDIQGSYGYTF
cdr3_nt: TGTGCCAGCACCGATATACAGGGCTCCTATGGCTACACCTTC

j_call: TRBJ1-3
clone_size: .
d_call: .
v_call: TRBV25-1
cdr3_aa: CASSQPTGGRSGNTIYF
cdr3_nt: TGTGCCAGCAGCCAACCAACCGGGGGCCGCTCTGGAAACACCATATATTTT

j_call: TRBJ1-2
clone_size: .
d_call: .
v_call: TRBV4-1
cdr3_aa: CASSQGQLPYGYTF
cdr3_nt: TGCGCCAGCAGCCAAGGACAGCTGCCGTATGGCTACACCTTC

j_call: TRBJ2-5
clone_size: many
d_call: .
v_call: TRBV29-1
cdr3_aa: CSVVGRAPFGTQYF
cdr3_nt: TGCAGCGTTGTGGGCAGGGCCCCCTTCGGGACCCAGTACTTC

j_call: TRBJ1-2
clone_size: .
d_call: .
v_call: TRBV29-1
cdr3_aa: CSDSGGTGYTF
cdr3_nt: TGCAGTGATTCGGGGGGAACTGGCTACACCTTC